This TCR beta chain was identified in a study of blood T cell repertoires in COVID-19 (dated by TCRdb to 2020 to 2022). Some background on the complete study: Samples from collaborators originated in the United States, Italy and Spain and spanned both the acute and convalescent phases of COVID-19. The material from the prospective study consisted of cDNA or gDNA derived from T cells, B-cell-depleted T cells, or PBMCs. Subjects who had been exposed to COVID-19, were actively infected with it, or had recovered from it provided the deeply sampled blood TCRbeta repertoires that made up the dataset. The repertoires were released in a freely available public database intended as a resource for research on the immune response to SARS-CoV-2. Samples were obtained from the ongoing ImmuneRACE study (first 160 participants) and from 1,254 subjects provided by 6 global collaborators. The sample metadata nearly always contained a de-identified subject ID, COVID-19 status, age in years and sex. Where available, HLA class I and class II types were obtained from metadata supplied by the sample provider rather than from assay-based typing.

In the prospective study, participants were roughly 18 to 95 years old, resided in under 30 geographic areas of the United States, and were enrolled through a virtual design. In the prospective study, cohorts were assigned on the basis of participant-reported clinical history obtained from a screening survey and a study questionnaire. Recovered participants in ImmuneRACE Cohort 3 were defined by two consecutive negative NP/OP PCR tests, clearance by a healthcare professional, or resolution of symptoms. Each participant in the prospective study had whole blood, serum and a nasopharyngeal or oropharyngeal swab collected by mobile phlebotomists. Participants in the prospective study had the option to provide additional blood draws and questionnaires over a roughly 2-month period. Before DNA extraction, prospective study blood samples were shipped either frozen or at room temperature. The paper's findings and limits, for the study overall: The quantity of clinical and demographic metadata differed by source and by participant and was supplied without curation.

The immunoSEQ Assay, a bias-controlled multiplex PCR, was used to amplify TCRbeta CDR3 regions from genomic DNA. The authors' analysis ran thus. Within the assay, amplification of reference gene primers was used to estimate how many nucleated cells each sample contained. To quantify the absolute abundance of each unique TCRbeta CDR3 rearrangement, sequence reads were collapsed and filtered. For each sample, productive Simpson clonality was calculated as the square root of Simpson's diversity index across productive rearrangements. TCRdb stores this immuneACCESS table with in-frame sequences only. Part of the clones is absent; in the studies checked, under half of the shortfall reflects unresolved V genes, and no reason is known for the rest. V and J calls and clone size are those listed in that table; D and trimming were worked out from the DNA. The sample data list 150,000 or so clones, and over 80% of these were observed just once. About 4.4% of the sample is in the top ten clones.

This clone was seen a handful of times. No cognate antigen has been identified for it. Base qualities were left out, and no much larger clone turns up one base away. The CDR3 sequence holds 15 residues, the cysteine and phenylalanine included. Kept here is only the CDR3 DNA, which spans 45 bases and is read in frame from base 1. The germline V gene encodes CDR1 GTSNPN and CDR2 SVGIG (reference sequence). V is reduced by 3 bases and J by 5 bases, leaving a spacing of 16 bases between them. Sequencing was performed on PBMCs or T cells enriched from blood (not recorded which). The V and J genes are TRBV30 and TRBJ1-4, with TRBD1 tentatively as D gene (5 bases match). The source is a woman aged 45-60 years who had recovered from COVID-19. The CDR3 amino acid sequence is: CAWSATRGGNEKLFF. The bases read TGTGCCTGGAGCGCCACCCGGGGGGGGAATGAAAAACTGTTTTTT.